These 7 T cell receptor beta chains share one sample of origin, sequenced in a study of T cells in Graves' hyperthyroidism and ophthalmopathy. RNA transcripts yielded amplified TCR beta CDR3 regions. The HTBI primer set was used in a first-round RT-PCR of the TCR CDR3. MiXCR was run by TCRdb on the multiplex PCR reads, yielding one entry per CDR3 protein. The repertoire holds around 660,000 distinct CDR3 sequences, with roughly 46% as singletons. The sample taken for sequencing was peripheral blood or thyroid tissue (not recorded which). All receptors derive from an adult man with Graves' disease, either hyperthyroidism or ophthalmopathy (not recorded which).

CDR3 DNA: TGTGCCAGCAGTGAACCCGGGACAGGGAACTATGGCTACACCTTC. Its translation is CASSEPGTGNYGYTF. The gene calls are TRBV25-1 and TRBJ1-2; 9 nucleotides align to TRBD1. CDR3 size: 15 residues. J lost 2 bases, V lost 2 bases, and 3 bases had no gene match. Germline V gene lookup returns CDR1 MGHDK and CDR2 SYGVNS.

About this clonotype: A read error may account for a junction end that differs from germline. The J gene is TRBJ2-5, the V gene TRBV12-3 or TRBV12-4, with TRBD2 matching 9 bases. The CDR3 totals 14 residues. In nucleotides, the CDR3 is TGTGCCAGCAGCTTAGGGGGACTAGCAGAGACCCAGCACTTC. This codes for CASSLGGLAETQHF.

Notes on this clonotype: The junction departs from germline at one end; a sequencing error may be responsible. The chain carries TRBV25-1 and TRBJ1-4, with 7 bases matching TRBD1. The germline V gene has CDR1 MGHDK and CDR2 SYGVNS. This CDR3 is 15 amino acids long. The CDR3 DNA follows: TGTGCCAGCAGCTTAACCGGGACAGCCAATGAAGAACTGTTTTTT. Translation: CASSLTGTANEELFF. Full variable domain (outside the CDR3, taken from reference TRBV25-1 and TRBJ1-4): EADIYQTPRYLVIGTGKKITLECSQTMGHDKMYWYQQDPGMELHLIHYSYGVNSTEKGDLSSESTVSRIRTEHFPLTLESARPSHTSQYLCASSLTGTANEELFFGSGTQLSVL.

With regard to this clonotype: This sequence may be a read error, since a much larger clone differs from it by one base. The chain uses TRBV2 and TRBJ1-2; D is possibly TRBD1 (5 bases). This CDR3 is 13 amino acids long. CDR1 is SNHLY and CDR2 is FYNNEI in the germline V gene. As DNA, the CDR3 is TGTACCAGCAGTGAAGCCGACAGCTATGGCTACACCTTC. It encodes CTSSEADSYGYTF.

This clonotype was seen more than once but under ten times. The rearrangement uses TRBV24-1 and TRBJ2-5; no firm D call. The CDR3 runs 14 residues. V lost 1 base to trimming and J lost 5 bases, with 10 bases between them. CDR1 KGHDR and CDR2 SFDVKD come from the germline V gene. In DNA, the CDR3 is TGTGCCACCAGTGATTTTAACAGCCTGGAGACCCAGTACTTC. This sequence encodes CATSDFNSLETQYF.

This clonotype was counted once. CDR3 loop: CASSLGGVGAGELFF. CDR3 DNA sequence: TGTGCCAGCAGCTTAGGAGGGGTGGGCGCCGGGGAGCTGTTTTTT. V usage is TRBV7-6 and J usage is TRBJ2-2; D may match TRBD1 or TRBD2 (5 bases each). V dropped 1 base and J dropped 6 bases, with 12 bases sitting between them. The CDR3 covers 15 residues. Germline CDR1 reads SGHVS; CDR2 reads FNYEAQ.

This sequence joins TRBV7-9 and TRBJ2-7; 10 bases map to TRBD2. The junction had 9 bases not matched to a gene; V was cut back by 0 bases and J by 7 bases. Germline values: CDR1 SEHNR, CDR2 FQNEAQ (reference sequence). This CDR3 comprises 16 residues. The CDR3 sequence is CASSLALAGTSGEQYF. CDR3 in DNA: TGTGCCAGCAGCTTAGCACTAGCGGGGACCTCGGGGGAGCAGTACTTC.